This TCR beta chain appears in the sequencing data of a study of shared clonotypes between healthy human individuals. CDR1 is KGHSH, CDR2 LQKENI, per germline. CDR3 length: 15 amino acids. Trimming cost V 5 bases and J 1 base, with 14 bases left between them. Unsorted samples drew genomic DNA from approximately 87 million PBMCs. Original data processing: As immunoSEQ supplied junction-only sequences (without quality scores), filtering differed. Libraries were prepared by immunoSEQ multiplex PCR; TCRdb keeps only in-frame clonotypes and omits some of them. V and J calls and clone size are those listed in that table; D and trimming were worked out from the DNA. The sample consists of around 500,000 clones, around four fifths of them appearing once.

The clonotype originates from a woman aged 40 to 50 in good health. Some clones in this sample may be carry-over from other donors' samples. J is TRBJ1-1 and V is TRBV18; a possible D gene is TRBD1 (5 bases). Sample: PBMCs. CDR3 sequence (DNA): TGTGCCAGCTCATCCTCGGGGACGGCGAACACTGAAGCTTTCTTT. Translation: CASSSSGTANTEAFF.